The next 25 T cell receptor beta chains were all read from a single sample in a study of T cell changes during pregnancy in multiple sclerosis. Sequencing used immunoSEQ multiplex PCR; TCRdb keeps in-frame clones, though not all of them. The sample contains approximately 31,000 clones, 89% of which appear only once. The input for sequencing was CD8+ T cells from peripheral blood mononuclear cells, taken in the second trimester of pregnancy. Every receptor here comes from a female donor with multiple sclerosis, enrolled in a pregnancy study.

The rearrangement joins TRBV7-2 to TRBJ2-3, with D uncertain. The germline CDR1 and CDR2 sequences are SGHTA and FQGNSA. Trimming took 5 bases from V and 2 from J, leaving 11 bases between them. The CDR3 extends over 14 amino acids. CDR3 amino acids: CASSIQITTDTQYF. For the CDR3, the DNA is TGTGCCAGCAGCATCCAGATCACCACAGATACGCAGTATTTT.

The gene calls are TRBV27 and TRBJ2-1, with 8 bases fitting TRBD2. The V and J ends lost 2 bases and 6 bases, in that order; junction bases with no gene match: 3. The CDR3 length is 14 residues. The germline V gene has CDR1 MNHEY and CDR2 SMNVEV (reference sequence). Here the CDR3 DNA reads TGTGCCAGCAGTTTACGCGGGGGGAGCAATGAGCAGTTCTTC. Its translation is CASSLRGGSNEQFF.

J is TRBJ2-3 and V is TRBV9, with D possibly being TRBD2 (5 bases). Trimming left V 3 bases short and J 6 bases short, with 14 bases between. This CDR3 is built from 14 residues. Germline CDR1 SGDLS, CDR2 YYNGEE. The CDR3, as DNA: TGTGCCAGCAGCGCCACACTAGAAGCGGATACGCAGTATTTT. It codes for CASSATLEADTQYF.

This rearrangement joins TRBV19 to TRBJ2-1; no clear D gene. CDR1 and CDR2 (germline): LNHDA, SQIVND (reference sequence). Trimming removed 6 bases from V and 8 bases from J, with 11 bases in between. CDR3 length: 12 amino acids. CDR3 in DNA: TGTGCCAGTAGCCTCTCTTTCGATGAGCAGTTCTTC. Translated, it gives CASSLSFDEQFF.

The rearrangement joins TRBV5-4 to TRBJ2-5; 8 bases are shared with TRBD1. The V segment lost 0 bases and the J segment 0 bases; nucleotides outside the gene matches: 1. Germline V gives CDR1 SGHNT, CDR2 YYREEE (reference sequence). This CDR3 has 15 residues. The CDR3 spells CASSLEDRDQETQYF. The CDR3 coding sequence is TGTGCCAGCAGCTTGGAGGACAGGGACCAAGAGACCCAGTACTTC.

The V gene is TRBV27, the J gene TRBJ2-2; a weak D match, TRBD2 (5 bases). Trimming cost V 7 bases and J 7 bases, with 16 bases left between them. Germline CDR1 is MNHEY and CDR2 is SMNVEV (reference sequence). CDR3 length: 14 amino acids. CDR3 sequence (DNA): TGTGCCAGCAAAAAGGCCCCGAGCGGCGGGGAGCTGTTTTTT. Amino acids: CASKKAPSGGELFF.

This clone was counted only a few times. This sequence joins TRBV14 and TRBJ2-1, with D perhaps TRBD2 (5 bases). V was shortened by 3 bases and J by 6 bases, with 9 bases between the two germline ends. The CDR3 loop spans 13 amino acids. CDR1 is SGHDN and CDR2 is FVKESK in the germline V gene. The CDR3 DNA reads TGTGCCAGCAGCCACCGTACTAGCAATGAGCAGTTCTTC. Translated: CASSHRTSNEQFF.

The J gene is TRBJ1-5, the V gene TRBV19, with a possible D match to TRBD1 (6 bases). V lost 6 bases to trimming and J lost 0 bases, with 21 bases between them. In germline, CDR1 is LNHDA, CDR2 SQIVND (reference sequence). CDR3 size: 18 residues. In nucleotides, the CDR3 is TGTGCCAGTAGACCCCGTTGGACAGAGGGATATAGCAATCAGCCCCAGCATTTT. It encodes CASRPRWTEGYSNQPQHF. Full variable domain (outside the CDR3, taken from reference TRBV19 and TRBJ1-5): DGGITQSPKYLFRKEGQNVTLSCEQNLNHDAMYWYRQDPGQGLRLIYYSQIVNDFQKGDIAEGYSVSREKKESFPLTVTSAQKNPTAFYLCASRPRWTEGYSNQPQHFGDGTRLSIL.

The V and J genes are TRBV27 and TRBJ2-3; D remains unclear. From germline, CDR1 is MNHEY and CDR2 SMNVEV (reference sequence). The CDR3 length is 11 residues. Trimming took off 7 bases at V and 3 bases at J, with 5 bases between the two ends. The CDR3 DNA reads as TGTGCCAGCATGAGTACAGATACGCAGTATTTT. This codes for CASMSTDTQYF.

The chain recombines TRBV14 with TRBJ2-3; 11 bases align to TRBD2. Trimming at V came to 4 bases and at J to 6 bases, leaving 12 bases not matched to a gene. The CDR3 consists of 17 residues. In germline, CDR1 is SGHDN, CDR2 FVKESK. Here the CDR3 reads CASSPWSSGRASDTQYF. For the CDR3, the DNA is TGTGCCAGCAGCCCTTGGAGTAGCGGGAGGGCCTCTGATACGCAGTATTTT.

This chain joins TRBV5-6 and TRBJ2-3, with a tentative D call TRBD2 (6 bases). The CDR3 has 16 amino acids. V lost 0 bases, J lost 2 bases, and 13 bases lay in between. The germline V gene has CDR1 SGHDT and CDR2 YYEEEE. CDR3 nucleotide sequence: TGTGCCAGCAGCTTGGATCGGGAGATATTCACAGATACGCAGTATTTT. As protein: CASSLDREIFTDTQYF.

This rearrangement joins TRBV28 to TRBJ1-1, with a weak D call TRBD1 (6 bases). The length of the CDR3 is 14 residues. Trimming removed 6 bases at V and 1 base at J, with 12 bases between. The V gene's germline CDR1 is MDHEN and CDR2 SYDVKM. CDR3 sequence (DNA): TGTGCCAGCAGACCTCTCAGGGGGAACACTGAAGCTTTCTTT. Its translation: CASRPLRGNTEAFF.

This clone was detected only once. The chain is built from TRBV27 and TRBJ2-1, with D tentatively TRBD2 (6 bases). The CDR3 sequence is 15 residues long. In germline, CDR1 is MNHEY, CDR2 SMNVEV (reference sequence). V dropped 6 bases and J dropped 7 bases, with 19 bases sitting between them. As DNA, the CDR3 is TGTGCCAGCAGCCTGACTAGTCTCCCGACGAATGAGCAGTTCTTC. The encoded protein is CASSLTSLPTNEQFF.

CDR3 nucleotides: TGTGCCAGTGGACTAGCAGGACTAGGTGAAGAGACCCAGTACTTC. It is translated as CASGLAGLGEETQYF. J is TRBJ2-5 and V is TRBV6-6; 8 bases agree with TRBD2. The germline CDR1 and CDR2 sequences are MNHNY and SVGAGI (reference sequence). J was trimmed by 3 bases and V by 9 bases; bases with no gene match: 12. CDR3 length: 15 amino acids.

The CDR3 loop is CASHRGGSTGELFF. The CDR3 DNA reads as TGTGCCAGCCATAGAGGGGGCAGCACCGGGGAGCTGTTTTTT. This chain connects TRBV5-4 to TRBJ2-2, with 7 bases matching TRBD1. In germline, CDR1 is SGHNT, CDR2 YYREEE (reference sequence). V gave up 7 bases and J gave up 4 bases; unmatched junction bases: 7. There are 14 residues in the CDR3.

V and J are TRBV5-6 and TRBJ2-5; weak D call: TRBD1 (5 bases). Germline lookup yields CDR1 SGHDT and CDR2 YYEEEE. This CDR3 is 12 amino acids long. V was clipped by 4 bases and J by 1 base, with 5 bases between them. Here the CDR3 DNA reads TGTGCCAGCAGCGGGGCCCAAGAGACCCAGTACTTC. Residues: CASSGAQETQYF.

The V and J genes are TRBV5-4 and TRBJ2-1, with 12 bases lining up with TRBD2. Germline CDR1 SGHNT, CDR2 YYREEE (reference sequence). V lost 3 bases to trimming and J lost 10 bases; unmatched junction nucleotides: 11. The CDR3 contains 16 residues. In DNA form, the CDR3 reads TGTGCCAGCAGCTCGGAGCTAGCGGGAGGGCCTAGGGAGCAGTTCTTC. It codes for CASSSELAGGPREQFF.

This chain uses TRBV28 with TRBJ2-3, with 12 bases matching TRBD2. The germline CDR1 and CDR2 sequences are MDHEN and SYDVKM. V trimming: 3 bases; J trimming: 5 bases; junction bases outside the gene matches: 12. This CDR3 spans 18 amino acids. The CDR3 nucleotides are TGTGCCAGCAGTTTTTCCTCTAGCGGGAGGGCCAGGGGAGATACGCAGTATTTT. As protein: CASSFSSSGRARGDTQYF.

V gene TRBV27 combines with J gene TRBJ2-7, with a weak D call TRBD2 (5 bases). Trimming shortened V by 4 bases and J by 3 bases, and 16 bases separated the two germline ends. The CDR3 sequence is 15 residues long. Germline-derived CDR1 and CDR2 are MNHEY and SMNVEV (reference sequence). This chain's CDR3 is CASSSSLRAGYEQYF. The CDR3 region has the DNA TGTGCCAGCAGTTCCTCCCTGCGGGCGGGCTACGAGCAGTACTTC.

This chain joins TRBV4-3 and TRBJ2-3; a possible D gene is TRBD2 (5 bases). The germline CDR1 and CDR2 sequences are LGHNA and YSLEER. The CDR3 has 18 amino acids. V was cut by 0 bases and J by 3 bases, with 19 bases left in between. The CDR3 sequence: CASSQDRPAEELTDTQYF. Written as DNA, the CDR3 is TGCGCCAGCAGCCAAGATCGACCAGCGGAAGAGCTAACAGATACGCAGTATTTT.

This rearrangement joins TRBV19 to TRBJ2-2, with 8 nucleotides matching TRBD2. CDR3 length: 16 residues. Losses at the gene ends were 1 base for V and 5 bases for J; bases not matched to a gene: 6. Germline CDR1 is LNHDA and CDR2 is SQIVND (reference sequence). The CDR3 region has the DNA TGTGCCAGTAGTATAGTCGGCGGGAGGAATACCGGGGAGCTGTTTTTT. Its translation is CASSIVGGRNTGELFF.

The chain uses TRBV5-8 and TRBJ2-1; possible D gene TRBD2, 6 bases. Germline loops: CDR1 SGHTS, CDR2 YDEGEE. The CDR3 has 15 amino acids. V shed 0 bases and J shed 4 bases, with 11 bases lying between them. The CDR3 loop is CASSLDLATYNEQFF. In DNA form, the CDR3 reads TGTGCCAGCAGCTTGGACCTAGCGACTTACAATGAGCAGTTCTTC. Filled out from reference TRBV5-8 and TRBJ2-1, the complete variable domain reads EAGVTQSPTHLIKTRGQQATLRCSPISGHTSVYWYQQALGLGLQFLLWYDEGEERNRGNFPPRFSGRQFPNYSSELNVNALELEDSALYLCASSLDLATYNEQFFGPGTRLTVL.

V gene TRBV7-3 combines with J gene TRBJ1-3, with no clear D. CDR3 length: 13 residues. V lost 2 bases and J 8 bases, leaving 10 bases between the germline ends. From germline, CDR1 is SGHTA and CDR2 FQGTGA. CDR3 amino acids: CASSLRPRDTIYF. CDR3 bases: TGTGCCAGCAGCTTACGCCCCCGGGACACCATATATTTT.

J is TRBJ1-2 and V is TRBV5-6; no firm D call. V lost 0 bases and J 2 bases, leaving 14 bases between the germline ends. This CDR3 is 16 amino acids long. Germline V gene sequence: CDR1 SGHDT, CDR2 YYEEEE. The CDR3 DNA sequence: TGTGCCAGCAGCTTGGCGAGAGGGAGGTACAACTATGGCTACACCTTC. It is translated as CASSLARGRYNYGYTF.

The chain couples TRBV4-1 to TRBJ2-7, with 8 nucleotides matching TRBD1. The germline V gene encodes CDR1 MGHRA and CDR2 YSYEKL. V dropped 3 bases and J dropped 4; count of bases not matched to a gene: 5. The CDR3 totals 14 residues. CDR3 loop: CASSQVGTGYEQYF. The CDR3 DNA follows: TGCGCCAGCAGCCAGGTTGGGACAGGTTACGAGCAGTACTTC.